This T cell receptor (beta chain) was retrieved from a study of T cells in Graves' hyperthyroidism and ophthalmopathy. About the research overall: Any treatment followed the collection of peripheral blood at initial diagnosis.

Extraction of PBMCs used 8 to 10 ml of fresh peripheral blood. Whole-study results and caveats: A model built on 13 V-J features separated ophthalmopathy from stable hyperthyroidism.

Using RNA transcripts as the source, TCR beta CDR3 regions were amplified. The HTBI primer set was used in a first-round RT-PCR of the TCR CDR3. One entry per CDR3 protein results from TCRdb running MiXCR on the multiplex PCR reads. The data show roughly 740,000 distinct CDR3 sequences, 16% seen once. This CDR3 has 17 amino acids. The V gene end was trimmed by 5 bases and the J gene end by 4 bases; junction bases not matched to a gene: 13. Germline V gene data show CDR1 as LNHDA and CDR2 as SQIVND (reference sequence). Comment on this clonotype: As yet, its antigen is unknown.

Sample: blood. The V and J genes are TRBV19 and TRBJ1-5; 8 bases fit TRBD1. The sequence was collected from a man aged 18 to 29 with Graves' hyperthyroidism. The CDR3 region is CASSLVAGTGNNQPQHF. CDR3 nucleotides: TGTGCCAGTAGTCTGGTTGCCGGGACAGGAAATAATCAGCCCCAGCATTTT.